This paragraph reports one TCR beta chain. Its binding antigen is unknown. The sample holds no much larger clone one base away, and base qualities are not on file. This specimen comes from a study of OX40 agonist ivuxolimab in advanced cancers. Notes on the research overall: The costimulatory receptor OX40 (CD134) was targeted by ivuxolimab, a fully human IgG2 agonistic monoclonal antibody. Intravenous ivuxolimab was administered to patients every 2 weeks at six dose levels: 0.01, 0.1, 0.3, 1.5, 3 and 10 mg/kg. Of the approximately 50 dose-escalation patients, hepatocellular carcinoma was present in roughly 19, melanoma in around 15, renal cell carcinoma in 9 and head and neck cancer in 9. In the dose-escalation cohort, roughly 80% of patients were male, and the mean age was about 55 years, with a range of 23 to 79. Prior anti-PD-1, anti-PD-L1 or anti-CTLA-4 therapy was permitted, and checkpoint inhibitors had been received by roughly 40% of dose-escalation patients. Partial responses occurred in three dose-escalation patients, of whom one had hepatocellular carcinoma and two had cutaneous melanoma. The point of sequencing TCRbeta in the periphery was to test whether ivuxolimab changed TCR sequence diversity and drove clonal T-cell expansion. The paper covers the monotherapy dose-escalation part of the phase I ivuxolimab trial, which included N ≈ 57 patients.

Including the terminal cysteine and phenylalanine, the CDR3 comprises 16 residues. Of all the DNA, just the CDR3 is kept, 48 bases in frame from base 1. As encoded in the germline V gene, CDR1 is SGHTS while CDR2 is YDEGEE. V lost 4 bases and J lost 5 bases, and the count of bases not matched to a germline gene is 11. Genomic DNA was extracted from sorted cells for sequencing of the TCRbeta CDR3 region. The immunoSEQ Assay was used to sequence the TCRbeta CDR3 regions. In its TCRdb copy, this immuneACCESS table keeps in-frame sequences only and misses some clones. Where compared with another copy, unresolved V genes explain less than half of these, and the others have no known cause. This sample lists about 67,000 clones; 87% were detected once. The ten largest clonotypes hold about 4% of the sample. What the work shows at the level of the full study, not this receptor alone: In partial responders in the 0.1-3.0 mg/kg groups, normalized peripheral clonal expansion was found to be among the lowest, especially among CD8+ T cells. At doses of 0.1 to 3.0 mg/kg, clonal expansion of both CD4+ and CD8+ T cells in blood was seen between baseline and week 6. Low levels of normalized T-cell clonal expansion were also shown by some nonresponding patients. On average, CD8+ T cells showed more expanded clones than CD4+ T cells after ivuxolimab. The antigen specificity of the peripheral T cells that underwent clonal expansion was not determined.

Patients with autoimmune disease history or receiving systemic immunosuppression were excluded from the trial. Peripheral blood for TCR sequencing was drawn from every dose cohort at baseline, at cycle 4 day 1 and at cycle 7 day 1. Samples came from an open-label, multicenter, first-in-human phase I dose-escalation trial of ivuxolimab. The trial enrolled adults with locally advanced or metastatic head and neck squamous cell, hepatocellular, melanoma or renal cell carcinoma. Before TCR sequencing, CD4+ and CD8+ T cells were separately sorted from peripheral blood. This TCR was sampled from an adult with an advanced solid tumor such as melanoma, head and neck, liver or kidney cancer. Specimen: CD4+ or CD8+ T cells sorted from blood, collected in a trial of the OX40 agonist ivuxolimab. This chain is built from TRBV5-8 and TRBJ2-3; 9 nucleotides in the junction match TRBD2. The CDR3 has the sequence CASSPRGGRAGDTQYF. The DNA is as follows: TGTGCCAGCAGCCCTAGAGGCGGGAGGGCGGGAGATACGCAGTATTTT.